This TCR beta chain was obtained from a study of cytomegalovirus exposure and HLA in healthy donors. General observations from the study: Associated with cytomegalovirus, according to the listing, were fewer than 200 TCR beta chains. Cytomegalovirus status was reportedly diagnosed by the classifier with high specificity and sensitivity.

With respect to this clone: Its antigen is as yet unknown.

Clones were read by immunoSEQ multiplex PCR, and TCRdb kept only the in-frame ones, dropping some. The sample holds 300,000 to 400,000 clones, roughly 86% seen once. The ends lost 0 bases at V and 7 bases at J; junction bases unmatched: 3. Per the germline V gene, CDR1 is MNHEY and CDR2 is SVGAGI. The CDR3 has 15 amino acids. The origin of this receptor is a man younger than 45 in good health and CMV-seronegative. This sequence joins TRBV6-5 and TRBJ1-4; TRBD1 matches 9 bases. What was sequenced was PBMCs. The DNA for the CDR3 is TGTGCCAGCAGTTACTCGACAGGGGGTGGTGAAAAACTGTTTTTT. Encoded protein: CASSYSTGGGEKLFF.